The 31 T cell receptor beta chains presented below share a single source sample, sequenced in a study of T cell responses to AZD1222 COVID-19 vaccine. Sequencing used immunoSEQ multiplex PCR; TCRdb keeps in-frame clones, though not all of them. The table includes about 130,000 clones, roughly 89% detected once. Sequences were derived from peripheral blood, sampled 28 days after the second AZD1222 dose. The receptors here all came from an adult who received the AZD1222 COVID-19 vaccine.

The chain has TRBV7-3 and TRBJ2-2; 10 bases fit TRBD2. The J segment lost 0 bases and the V segment lost 9 bases, leaving 7 bases of the junction unmatched. Germline lookup yields CDR1 SGHTA and CDR2 FQGTGA. The CDR3 is 16 residues long. The CDR3 coding sequence is TGTGCCAGTAGCAGCGGGAGGGCCGCGAACACCGGGGAGCTGTTTTTT. Amino acid sequence: CASSSGRAANTGELFF.

The chain is built from TRBV4-2 and TRBJ2-1, with 8 bases fitting TRBD2. This CDR3 comprises 16 residues. The trim removed 1 base at V and 3 bases at J, leaving 5 bases unmatched. CDR1 is LGHNA, CDR2 YNFKEQ, per germline. The CDR3 DNA follows: TGTGCCAGCAGCCAAGTCGGGGGGGGCCTCTACAATGAGCAGTTCTTC. This sequence encodes CASSQVGGGLYNEQFF.

This chain links TRBV6-5 with TRBJ1-1; D is uncertain. CDR3 length equals 14 residues. Trimming shortened V by 6 bases and J by 2 bases, and 13 bases separated the two germline ends. CDR1 and CDR2 (germline): MNHEY, SVGAGI. The CDR3 sequence is CASRAGVLNTEAFF. CDR3 in DNA: TGTGCCAGCAGAGCGGGAGTTCTCAACACTGAAGCTTTCTTT.

This clone showed up just once. This CDR3 reads CASRSQGANGKLFF. The CDR3 DNA follows: TGTGCCAGCAGGTCGCAGGGGGCGAACGGAAAACTGTTTTTT. The chain carries TRBV2 and TRBJ1-4; 8 bases are a match to TRBD1. Germline V gene data show CDR1 as SNHLY and CDR2 as FYNNEI. The CDR3 extends over 14 amino acids. The trim removed 6 bases at V and 10 bases at J, leaving 10 bases unmatched.

This chain uses TRBV3-1 (or the pseudogene TRBV3-2) with TRBJ2-7, with D possibly TRBD2 on 6 matching bases. The ends were cut back, 1 base at V and 2 bases at J, with 6 bases in the middle. CDR3 size: 13 residues. Looked up from germline, CDR1 is LGHDT and CDR2 is YNNKEL (reference sequence). DNA for the CDR3: TGTGCCAGCAGCCAAGCGGGGGCCTACGAGCAGTACTTC. Its protein is CASSQAGAYEQYF.

The V call is TRBV6-1, the J call TRBJ1-3; no reliable D call. V was trimmed by 3 bases and J by 1 base, leaving 10 bases between them. Germline V CDR1 and CDR2: MNHNS, SASEGT. This CDR3 region has 15 residues. CDR3 region: CASSDLGWSGNTIYF. DNA of the CDR3: TGTGCCAGCAGTGACCTCGGCTGGTCTGGAAACACCATATATTTT.

The chain uses TRBV30 and TRBJ2-1; D remains unclear. V shed 5 bases and J shed 7 bases, with 12 bases lying between them. The CDR3 contains 12 residues. Germline-derived CDR1 and CDR2 are GTSNPN and SVGIG (reference sequence). The CDR3 bases are TGTGCCTGGGATCAGTCTGGTAATGAGCAGTTCTTC. It yields the protein CAWDQSGNEQFF. The full variable domain, with the rest looked up from reference TRBV30 and TRBJ2-1, is SQTIHQWPATLVQPVGSPLSLECTVEGTSNPNLYWYRQAAGRGLQLLFYSVGIGQISSEVPQNLSASRPQDRQFILSSKKLLLSDSGFYLCAWDQSGNEQFFGPGTRLTVL.

J is TRBJ2-4 and V is TRBV18; D is unresolved. With 6 bases removed from V and 1 base from J, the gap between germline ends came to 19 bases. Looked up from germline, CDR1 is KGHSH and CDR2 is LQKENI. The CDR3 covers 17 residues. DNA of the CDR3: TGTGCCAGCTCCCTTCAGGCGGTCTCGAGGGCCAAAAACATTCAGTACTTC. Protein product: CASSLQAVSRAKNIQYF.

The gene calls are TRBV27 and TRBJ2-7; 7 bases fit TRBD2. Per germline, CDR1 MNHEY and CDR2 SMNVEV (reference sequence). V shed 4 bases and J 3 bases; nucleotides not matched to a gene: 12. The CDR3 extends over 16 amino acids. This chain's CDR3 is CASSSKSGRAGYEQYF. The CDR3 bases are TGTGCCAGCAGTTCCAAGAGTGGGAGGGCCGGCTACGAGCAGTACTTC.

J is TRBJ1-1 and V is TRBV18, with 7 bases matching TRBD1. Trimming cost V 7 bases and J 2 bases; bases outside gene matches: 7. Germline V gene lookup returns CDR1 KGHSH and CDR2 LQKENI. CDR3 length: 14 residues. CDR3 amino acids: CASYRDSLNTEAFF. In DNA form, the CDR3 reads TGTGCCAGCTACCGGGACAGCCTTAACACTGAAGCTTTCTTT.

A word on this clone: Other DNA sequences of this sample code for an identical CDR3. The chain employs TRBV30 and TRBJ1-5; 8 bases align to TRBD1. V was clipped by 2 bases and J by 2 bases; unmatched bases: 2. Germline CDR1 and CDR2: GTSNPN and SVGIG (reference sequence). CDR3 size: 14 residues. The CDR3 loop is CAWSLTGGNQPQHF. The DNA of the CDR3 is TGTGCCTGGAGTTTGACAGGGGGCAATCAGCCCCAGCATTTT.

This clone was recorded only once. The chain carries TRBV7-8 and TRBJ1-4, with TRBD1 identical over 8 bases. The V segment lost 5 bases and the J segment 5 bases; nucleotides outside the gene matches: 7. Germline values: CDR1 SGHVS, CDR2 FQNEAQ. There are 15 residues in the CDR3. This CDR3 reads CASSPWTGSNEKLFF. CDR3 nucleotides: TGTGCCAGCAGCCCATGGACAGGGTCGAATGAAAAACTGTTTTTT.

The chain uses TRBV18 and TRBJ1-1; 8 positions agree with TRBD1. The ends lost 3 bases at V and 1 base at J; junction bases unmatched: 1. Germline values: CDR1 KGHSH, CDR2 LQKENI. This CDR3 is built from 14 residues. CDR3 DNA: TGTGCCAGCTCACCCGGACAGGGGAACACTGAAGCTTTCTTT. Translation gives CASSPGQGNTEAFF.

The chain uses TRBV3-1 (or the pseudogene TRBV3-2) and TRBJ1-1, with 7 bases matching TRBD1. This CDR3 is 13 amino acids long. The germline V gene encodes CDR1 LGHDT and CDR2 YNNKEL (reference sequence). Trimming removed 4 bases from V and 5 bases from J; junction bases left unmatched: 4. For the CDR3, the DNA is TGTGCCAGCAGCCTGTACAGGGGAACTGAAGCTTTCTTT. Its translation: CASSLYRGTEAFF.

The rearrangement links TRBV7-2 to TRBJ1-5, with D perhaps matching TRBD1 (6 bases). CDR1 is SGHTA, CDR2 FQGNSA, per germline. With 5 bases removed from V and 3 bases from J, the gap between germline ends came to 11 bases. The length of the CDR3 is 14 residues. The CDR3 spells CASSRTGNNQPQHF. The DNA of the CDR3 is TGTGCCAGCAGCCGTACAGGGAACAATCAGCCCCAGCATTTT.

The CDR3 region has the DNA TGTGCCAGTAGTATCGGGGGAAGAACTAATGAAAAACTGTTTTTT. Residues: CASSIGGRTNEKLFF. The rearrangement uses TRBV19 and TRBJ1-4, with D possibly TRBD1 on 5 matching bases. Looked up from germline, CDR1 is LNHDA and CDR2 is SQIVND (reference sequence). Deletions cut 3 bases from V and 1 base from J, with 9 bases between. This CDR3 has 15 amino acids.

This chain links TRBV3-1 (or the pseudogene TRBV3-2) with TRBJ2-6; D is possibly TRBD1 (6 bases). Germline lookup yields CDR1 LGHDT and CDR2 YNNKEL (reference sequence). V lost 5 bases to trimming and J lost 4 bases, with 12 bases between them. The CDR3 is made up of 15 amino acids. Written as DNA, the CDR3 is TGTGCCAGCAGCGTACAGGGAGCAGGGGCCAACGTCCTGACTTTC. This sequence encodes CASSVQGAGANVLTF.

This rearrangement joins TRBV24-1 to TRBJ1-2; D call uncertain. With 3 bases removed from V and 4 bases from J, the gap between germline ends came to 11 bases. This CDR3 comprises 14 residues. Germline CDR1 and CDR2: KGHDR and SFDVKD. The CDR3 is CATSDPPASYGYTF. DNA of the CDR3: TGTGCCACCAGTGATCCCCCCGCTAGCTATGGCTACACCTTC.

This clone was seen a single time. V and J are TRBV7-2 and TRBJ1-5; D remains ambiguous. V was clipped by 1 base and J by 9 bases, with 16 bases between them. Germline-derived CDR1 and CDR2 are SGHTA and FQGNSA. This CDR3 has 15 residues. The CDR3 loop reads CASSLDATRFRPQHF. The CDR3 bases are TGTGCCAGCAGCTTAGATGCGACGAGGTTCCGGCCCCAGCATTTT.

This clone came up a few times. This chain connects TRBV29-1 to TRBJ1-2, with D perhaps TRBD1 (5 bases). Germline CDR1 and CDR2: SQVTM and ANQGSEA. CDR3 length: 12 residues. V lost 3 bases and J 9 bases, leaving 14 bases between the germline ends. CDR3 amino acids: CSVDSGIESYTF. DNA of the CDR3: TGCAGCGTTGATTCAGGGATCGAAAGCTACACCTTC.

CDR3 in amino acids: CASSRQGLGNSGNTIYF. The DNA for the CDR3 is TGTGCCAGCTCCCGACAGGGCTTGGGGAACTCTGGAAACACCATATATTTT. The chain has TRBV18 and TRBJ1-3; 7 bases are shared with TRBD1. The junction had 11 bases not matched to a gene; V was cut back by 6 bases and J by 0 bases. This CDR3 comprises 17 residues. The germline V gene has CDR1 KGHSH and CDR2 LQKENI.

The chain couples TRBV7-3 to TRBJ1-1, with D uncertain. The CDR3 covers 13 residues. In germline, CDR1 is SGHTA, CDR2 FQGTGA. With 2 bases removed from V and 1 base from J, the gap between germline ends came to 5 bases. The CDR3 sequence: CASSLAGNTEAFF. CDR3 DNA: TGTGCCAGCAGCTTAGCGGGGAACACTGAAGCTTTCTTT.

This chain joins TRBV7-9 and TRBJ2-7, with D perhaps assigned TRBD1 or TRBD2 (5 bases each). Germline V gives CDR1 SEHNR, CDR2 FQNEAQ (reference sequence). V dropped 5 bases and J dropped 0 bases, with 11 bases sitting between them. The CDR3 is 14 residues long. The CDR3 DNA sequence: TGTGCCAGCAGCCCCCGGGGCAGCTCCTACGAGCAGTACTTC. Amino acid sequence: CASSPRGSSYEQYF.

The rearrangement joins TRBV11-1 to TRBJ2-6; D unclear. Per germline, CDR1 SGHAT and CDR2 FQDESV (reference sequence). This CDR3 spans 15 amino acids. The V gene lost 5 bases and the J gene lost 4 bases, with 12 bases spanning the gap. The CDR3 protein is CASSHDYLGANVLTF. CDR3 coding DNA: TGTGCCAGCAGCCACGATTACCTCGGGGCCAACGTCCTGACTTTC.

V usage is TRBV10-3 and J usage is TRBJ2-7, with TRBD1 identical over 7 bases. Looked up from germline, CDR1 is ENHRY and CDR2 is SYGVKD. With V trimmed by 6 bases and J by 2 bases, 7 bases remained unmatched. The CDR3 has 14 amino acids. CDR3 DNA sequence: TGTGCCATCAGCCGACAGGGTCTTCCCTACGAGCAGTACTTC. Protein: CAISRQGLPYEQYF.

This rearrangement joins TRBV14 to TRBJ1-5, with unresolved D. Trimming took off 1 base at V and 7 bases at J, with 5 bases between the two ends. The CDR3 is 12 residues long. Looked up from germline, CDR1 is SGHDN and CDR2 is FVKESK. The DNA of the CDR3 is TGTGCCAGCAGCCAAGGAAAACAGCCCCAGCATTTT. It encodes CASSQGKQPQHF.

The V and J genes are TRBV7-7 and TRBJ2-7; D is uncertain. Germline V gene sequence: CDR1 SSHAT, CDR2 FNYEAQ (reference sequence). V gave up 2 bases and J gave up 0 bases, with 5 bases separating them. The CDR3 has 13 amino acids. In nucleotides, the CDR3 is TGTGCCAGCAGCTTAACTTTCTCCTACGAGCAGTACTTC. This encodes CASSLTFSYEQYF.

This clone was detected only once. The gene calls are TRBV7-2 and TRBJ1-2; 9 bases match TRBD1. The CDR3 covers 14 residues. Trimming at V came to 4 bases and at J to 8 bases, leaving 8 bases not matched to a gene. Germline V gene lookup returns CDR1 SGHTA and CDR2 FQGNSA. DNA for the CDR3: TGTGCCAGCAGCTCGACAGGGGGGTTTTACGGCTACACCTTC. Amino acid sequence: CASSSTGGFYGYTF.

CDR3 sequence reads: CATSANPGTGRWGSNQPQHF. As DNA, the CDR3 is TGTGCCACCAGTGCCAACCCCGGGACAGGGCGCTGGGGGAGCAATCAGCCCCAGCATTTT. This chain connects TRBV24-1 to TRBJ1-5, with 9 bases fitting TRBD1. CDR3 size: 20 residues. Germline V gives CDR1 KGHDR, CDR2 SFDVKD. Trimming removed 5 bases from V and 1 base from J; junction bases left unmatched: 17.

The DNA for the CDR3 is TGCGCCAGCAGCTCGACCCGGGGACAAGCTTTCTTT. This sequence encodes CASSSTRGQAFF. The chain uses TRBV5-1 and TRBJ1-1; weak D call: TRBD1 (5 bases). The germline gives CDR1 SGHRS, CDR2 YFSETQ. This CDR3 comprises 12 residues. V was shortened by 3 bases and J by 9 bases, with 12 bases between the two germline ends.

The chain uses TRBV5-6 and TRBJ2-2; no definite D call. CDR1 and CDR2 (germline): SGHDT, YYEEEE. This CDR3 contains 14 residues. V gave up 5 bases and J gave up 4 bases, with 12 bases separating them. DNA for the CDR3: TGTGCCAGCAGACCGGGCCGGCCCACCGGGGAGCTGTTTTTT. It is translated as CASRPGRPTGELFF. Using reference TRBV5-6 and TRBJ2-2 for the parts outside the CDR3, the full variable domain is DAGVTQSPTHLIKTRGQQVTLRCSPKSGHDTVSWYQQALGQGPQFIFQYYEEEERQRGNFPDRFSGHQFPNYSSELNVNALLLGDSALYLCASRPGRPTGELFFGEGSRLTVL.